The present TCR beta chain was sequenced within a study of blood T cell repertoires in COVID-19 (dated by TCRdb to about 2020). About the full investigation: Samples from collaborators originated in the United States, Italy and Spain and spanned both the acute and convalescent phases of COVID-19. The material from the prospective study consisted of cDNA or gDNA derived from T cells, B-cell-depleted T cells, or PBMCs. Deeply sampled blood TCRbeta repertoires from subjects exposed to, actively infected with, or recovered from COVID-19 were included in the dataset. A freely available public database, intended as a resource for researchers studying the immune response to SARS-CoV-2, is where the repertoires were released. The samples were drawn from two sources: the first 160 participants of the ongoing ImmuneRACE study, and 1,254 subjects contributed by 6 global collaborators. Nearly every sample came with metadata listing a de-identified subject ID, COVID-19 status, age in years and sex. Where available, HLA class I and class II types were obtained from metadata supplied by the sample provider rather than from assay-based typing.

This clone came up a few times. Its cognate antigen has yet to be identified. One base away there is no much larger clone; base qualities are not given. General conclusions and limits of the study: How much clinical and demographic metadata was included differed by source and by participant, and the metadata was provided uncurated.

TCRbeta CDR3 regions were amplified from genomic DNA by means of the immunoSEQ Assay, a bias-controlled multiplex PCR. In the paper's pipeline: Within the assay, amplification of reference gene primers was used to estimate how many nucleated cells each sample contained. To quantify the absolute abundance of each unique TCRbeta CDR3 rearrangement, sequence reads were collapsed and filtered. For each sample, productive Simpson clonality was calculated as the square root of Simpson's diversity index over productive rearrangements. The clones in this table, taken by TCRdb from immuneACCESS, are in-frame only. Not every clone is retained; where verified, under half of the shortfall comes from an unresolved V gene, and the cause of the rest is unknown. The V and J calls and the clone size are those of that table, but D and trimming were determined from the DNA. This sample is represented by about 76,000 clones; around 83% of them were singletons. About 43% of the sample goes to the ten largest clones.

Whole blood was collected in K2EDTA tubes by collaborating institutions according to the institutions' own protocols. For TCRbeta analysis, collaborators shipped samples as frozen whole blood, isolated PBMCs, or DNA extracted from either of those sample types. From cysteine to phenylalanine, the CDR3 is 12 amino acids long. Only the CDR3 part of the read is kept: 36 bases, read in frame from the first base. As encoded in the germline V gene, CDR1 is MNHEY while CDR2 is SVGAGI. V is cut by 8 bases and J by 6 bases, and the space between the germline ends is 13 bases. The chain employs TRBV6-5 and TRBJ1-2; the D gene is unclear. This receptor was taken from an elderly man with acute or convalescent COVID-19. Sequencing input: peripheral blood. The DNA sequence reads TGTGCCAGCTCTAACGCGGGCCATGGCTACACCTTC. Its amino acids are CASSNAGHGYTF.